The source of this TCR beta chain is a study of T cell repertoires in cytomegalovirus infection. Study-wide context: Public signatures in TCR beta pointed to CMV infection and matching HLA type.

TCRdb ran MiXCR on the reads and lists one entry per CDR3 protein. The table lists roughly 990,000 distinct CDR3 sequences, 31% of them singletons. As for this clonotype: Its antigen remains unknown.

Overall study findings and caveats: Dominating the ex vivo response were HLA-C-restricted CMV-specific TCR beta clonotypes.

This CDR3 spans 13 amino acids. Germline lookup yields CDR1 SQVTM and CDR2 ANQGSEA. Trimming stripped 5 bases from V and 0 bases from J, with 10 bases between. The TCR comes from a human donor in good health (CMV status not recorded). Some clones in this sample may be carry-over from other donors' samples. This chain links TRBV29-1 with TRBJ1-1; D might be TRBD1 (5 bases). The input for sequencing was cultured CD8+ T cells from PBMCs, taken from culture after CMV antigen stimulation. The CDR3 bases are TGCAGCGTTCGTACAGGAATGAACACTGAAGCTTTCTTT. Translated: CSVRTGMNTEAFF.